This T cell receptor beta chain comes out of a study of technical replicates of blood from several donors. The V gene's germline CDR1 is SGHRS and CDR2 YFSETQ. Losses at the gene ends were 4 bases for V and 2 bases for J; bases not matched to a gene: 8. This CDR3 region has 15 residues. Sequencing used immunoSEQ multiplex PCR; TCRdb keeps in-frame clones, though not all of them. The sample contains roughly 90,000 clones, 90% to 97% of which appear only once. The origin of this receptor is a human donor in good health. The rearrangement joins TRBV5-1 to TRBJ2-5; 7 bases align to TRBD2. The sequencing sample was made of T cells isolated from PBMCs. The CDR3 sequence is CASSPYRSGQETQYF. As DNA, the CDR3 is TGCGCCAGCAGCCCCTACCGTAGCGGGCAAGAGACCCAGTACTTC.